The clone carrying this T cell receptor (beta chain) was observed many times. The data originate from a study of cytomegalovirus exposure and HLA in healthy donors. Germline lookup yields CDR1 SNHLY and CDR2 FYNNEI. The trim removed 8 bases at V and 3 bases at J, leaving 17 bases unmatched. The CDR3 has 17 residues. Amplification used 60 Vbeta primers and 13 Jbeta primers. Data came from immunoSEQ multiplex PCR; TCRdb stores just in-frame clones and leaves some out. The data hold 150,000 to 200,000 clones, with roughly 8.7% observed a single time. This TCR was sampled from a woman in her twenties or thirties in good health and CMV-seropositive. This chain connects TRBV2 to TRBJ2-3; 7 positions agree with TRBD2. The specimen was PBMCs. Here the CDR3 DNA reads TGTGCCAGCTTCTGGACGTCCCGGGAGGTTGGTACAGATACGCAGTATTTT. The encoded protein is CASFWTSREVGTDTQYF.